This TCR beta chain was retrieved from a study of radiation and T cells in renal cell carcinoma (dated by TCRdb to 2020 to 2021). Context from the whole study: In total, 53 samples underwent TCR beta sequencing: 25 or so tumors plus 27 peripheral blood samples. The last blood draw happened 4 weeks after radiation, timed to coincide with nephrectomy. Across all 53 samples, 4 million to 5 million unique CDR3 nucleotide sequences encoding 2.5 million to 3 million unique CDR3 amino acid sequences were identified.

Sample time point, as interpreted from the label and publication: blood 4 weeks post-SBRT, at nephrectomy. According to the study, the label for this sample's treatment or condition signals: 15 Gy SBRT to primary tumor, nephrectomy 4 weeks later. Samples were obtained from a clinical trial, in which 15 Gy stereotactic body radiation therapy was delivered to primary renal cell carcinomas and nephrectomy was performed 4 weeks later. To follow tumor-enriched clonotypes, serial peripheral blood was collected from radiation-treated patients at baseline and at 2 weeks and 4 weeks after SBRT. Every patient had renal cell carcinoma of clear cell pathology. The QIAamp DNA Blood Mini Kit (Qiagen) was used to prepare genomic DNA for TCR sequencing. The analyses included just those samples that passed every quality control check. As concerns this clone: Its specific antigen is unknown. No per-base quality is available; no much larger clone lies one base away.

V sheds 6 bases and J sheds 1 base, leaving 10 bases between their ends. Looking up the germline V gene yields CDR1 KGHSH and CDR2 LQKENI. The cysteine opens and the phenylalanine closes a CDR3 of 13 amino acids. The only DNA kept is the CDR3, 39 bases in frame from the first base. What the work shows at the level of the full study, not this receptor alone: Because no pretreatment tumor biopsies were available, whether clonotypes were present in the tumor at baseline could not be determined. Effects of radiation dose or scheduling on the TCR repertoire could not be addressed with the single-armed trial design. Blood repertoire dynamics were not followed beyond 4 weeks after treatment. In blood, the top tumor clonotypes increased from baseline to 2 weeks after radiation and then shrank by 4 weeks, which suggests a temporary expansion of tumor-resident clones.

Following the manufacturer's recommendations, the immunoSEQ kit was used to generate TCR beta libraries from genomic DNA. To prepare the libraries, a first multiplex PCR with proprietary primers was run, followed by a second PCR that added unique barcodes, and a bead cleanup was done after each round. A kit-provided positive control reaction and a negative control reaction were included in every sample batch. The final libraries were assessed on an Agilent 4200 TapeStation D1000 ScreenTape, pooled by volume, and quantified by qPCR. Sequencing ran on an Illumina NextSeq500 with a MidOutput 150-cycle cartridge, using 156 Read1 and 15 Index1 cycles with kit custom primers. The pooled library was loaded at 1.0 pM with an approximately 21% PhiX control spike-in. Per the source publication's procedure: Vendor-processed data were analyzed in R, with a clonotype defined as all T cells sharing the same CDR3 nucleotide sequence. In the clone abundance analyses, frequencies were normalized to the 10,000 most abundant clones in each sample. Public T cell clones, averaging fewer than five per sample, were removed before analysis. Tumor-enriched and baseline blood-enriched clonotypes were defined by at least a 32-fold difference in abundance between compartments. A beta-binomial differential abundance model was used to identify clonotypes that were expanded or contracted between blood time points. Tumor-blood repertoire similarity was measured with the Baroni-Urbani and Buser coefficient, and group comparisons used two-tailed Wilcoxon tests in R. TCRdb took over this immuneACCESS table, retaining in-frame rearrangements with V and J assigned. Such tables are incomplete; in checked studies, under half of the missing clones stem from an unresolved V gene, and the remainder is unexplained. V and J calls and clone size follow that table, whereas D and trimming were derived from the DNA. This sample comprises fewer than 80,000 clones, roughly 83% of them detected only once. The leading ten clones occupy around 2.5% of the sample.

This receptor was obtained from a woman aged 55-69 years with renal cell carcinoma. The sequenced sample was blood, obtained from a patient whose treatment included radiotherapy and nephrectomy. This chain joins TRBV18 to TRBJ2-7, with no D gene named confidently. At the DNA level, the sequence is TGTGCCAGCTCCCCTACCTTATCCTACGAGCAGTACTTC. Its coded protein is CASSPTLSYEQYF.